One and the same sample provided the 14 T cell receptor beta chains below, sequenced in a study of T cell repertoires in cytomegalovirus infection. One entry per CDR3 protein results from TCRdb running MiXCR on the reads. The sample includes 140,000 to 150,000 distinct CDR3 sequences, more than 30% seen only once; the top ten take around 50%. No antigens are known for them. This sample comprised CD8+ T cells from cultured PBMCs, obtained from culture after CMV antigen stimulation. All receptors derive from a human donor in good health (CMV status not recorded). Some clones in this sample may be carry-over from other donors' samples.

J is TRBJ1-5 and V is TRBV4-2; D is ambiguous. The length of the CDR3 is 17 residues. CDR1 is LGHNA, CDR2 YNFKEQ, per germline. V lost 1 base to trimming and J lost 0 bases, with 13 bases between them. The CDR3 sequence: CASSQGVGRNSNQPQHF. CDR3 nucleotide sequence: TGTGCCAGCAGCCAAGGAGTAGGAAGGAATAGCAATCAGCCCCAGCATTTT.

The chain employs TRBV2 and TRBJ1-1; possible D gene TRBD1, 5 bases. Per the germline V gene, CDR1 is SNHLY and CDR2 is FYNNEI. The CDR3 loop spans 12 amino acids. The V end was cut by 11 bases, the J end by 2 bases, with 12 bases between. The CDR3 region has the DNA TGTGCCCACGGGGACCGTAACACTGAAGCTTTCTTT. It translates to CAHGDRNTEAFF.

This rearrangement joins TRBV7-6 to TRBJ1-5, with 8 bases that match TRBD1. This CDR3 region has 14 residues. Germline CDR1 reads SGHVS; CDR2 reads FNYEAQ. V shed 3 bases, J shed 8 bases, and the junction held 6 bases outside the gene matches. This CDR3 reads CASSLTGANEPQHF. DNA of the CDR3: TGTGCCAGCAGCTTGACAGGGGCGAATGAGCCCCAGCATTTT.

This clonotype was seen a handful of times. CDR3 sequence (DNA): TGTGCCAGCAGTTTAGCAGGGCATCTCTACGAGCAGTACTTC. It translates to CASSLAGHLYEQYF. The chain uses TRBV12-3 or TRBV12-4 and TRBJ2-7; no clear D gene. Trimming shortened V by 0 bases and J by 3 bases, and 9 bases separated the two germline ends. The CDR3 is 14 amino acids.

This clonotype has just a few counts. The chain carries TRBV19 and TRBJ2-6; D is undetermined. The CDR3 spans 15 residues. Deletions cut 1 base from V and 1 base from J, with 5 bases between. Germline CDR1 and CDR2: LNHDA and SQIVND (reference sequence). CDR3 loop: CASSIGSSGANVLTF. The DNA for the CDR3 is TGTGCCAGTAGTATAGGGTCTTCTGGGGCCAACGTCCTGACTTTC.

This clonotype was seen at least ten times. The rearrangement links TRBV5-1 to TRBJ1-6, with 9 positions matching TRBD1. The germline CDR1 and CDR2 sequences are SGHRS and YFSETQ. The CDR3 is 14 amino acids. V dropped 5 bases and J dropped 7; count of bases not matched to a gene: 4. This chain's CDR3 is CASRRGTGNSPLHF. DNA for the CDR3: TGCGCCAGCAGGCGAGGGACAGGGAATTCACCCCTCCACTTT.

This clonotype was counted only a few times. This rearrangement joins TRBV10-3 to TRBJ2-1, with 8 bases identical to TRBD1. V was pared by 5 bases and J by 7 bases, with 7 bases of the junction left unmatched. Germline lookup yields CDR1 ENHRY and CDR2 SYGVKD. The CDR3 spans 14 residues. The CDR3 nucleotides read TGTGCCATCAGTATAACAGGGGGACAGAATGAGCAGTTCTTC. The encoded protein is CAISITGGQNEQFF.

V gene TRBV4-1 combines with J gene TRBJ1-2; D not resolved. This CDR3 region has 16 residues. Germline values: CDR1 MGHRA, CDR2 YSYEKL. With 0 bases removed from V and 2 bases from J, the gap between germline ends came to 13 bases. CDR3 in amino acids: CASSQEFWGTNYGYTF. The CDR3 nucleotides are TGCGCCAGCAGCCAAGAATTCTGGGGAACCAACTATGGCTACACCTTC.

The gene calls are TRBV9 and TRBJ2-5; 10 nucleotides align to TRBD1. Germline-derived CDR1 and CDR2 are SGDLS and YYNGEE. V was clipped by 3 bases and J by 1 base; unmatched bases: 3. This CDR3 contains 15 residues. CDR3 sequence (DNA): TGTGCCAGCAGCGATCGGACAGGGGGCCAAGAGACCCAGTACTTC. Translating gives CASSDRTGGQETQYF.

The genes are TRBV19 and TRBJ2-7; possible D gene TRBD2, 6 bases. Per germline, CDR1 LNHDA and CDR2 SQIVND (reference sequence). This CDR3 has 13 amino acids. V was trimmed by 9 bases and J by 3 bases, leaving 15 bases between them. The CDR3 here is CASSTSGGYEQYF. The CDR3, as DNA: TGTGCCAGCTCCACCTCCGGGGGCTACGAGCAGTACTTC.

The V and J genes are TRBV28 and TRBJ2-5; TRBD1 matches 7 bases. Looked up from germline, CDR1 is MDHEN and CDR2 is SYDVKM. V dropped 1 base and J dropped 2; count of bases not matched to a gene: 7. The CDR3 is 16 amino acids. The CDR3 sequence is CASSLLPGQLQETQYF. Written as DNA, the CDR3 is TGTGCCAGCAGTTTATTACCGGGACAGCTTCAAGAGACCCAGTACTTC. The full variable domain, in which reference TRBV28 and TRBJ2-5 provide the parts outside the CDR3, is DVKVTQSSRYLVKRTGEKVFLECVQDMDHENMFWYRQDPGLGLRLIYFSYDVKMKEKGDIPEGYSVSREKKERFSLILESASTNQTSMYLCASSLLPGQLQETQYFGPGTRLLVL.

Only a few counts were recorded for this clonotype. This rearrangement joins TRBV10-3 to TRBJ2-3; 7 bases align to TRBD1. The germline V gene encodes CDR1 ENHRY and CDR2 SYGVKD. V lost 4 bases, J lost 4 bases, and 8 bases stayed unmatched. The CDR3 totals 15 residues. CDR3 sequence reads: CAISALGTDPDTQYF. The CDR3 region has the DNA TGTGCCATCAGTGCCCTCGGGACAGACCCAGATACGCAGTATTTT.

The J gene is TRBJ2-7, the V gene TRBV7-9; D uncertain. Trimming pared 5 bases from V and 4 bases from J, leaving 12 bases between. Germline values: CDR1 SEHNR, CDR2 FQNEAQ (reference sequence). The CDR3 is 13 amino acids. The CDR3 DNA reads TGTGCCAGCAGCCCAGGAGAGACATACGAGCAGTACTTC. Its protein is CASSPGETYEQYF.

The J gene is TRBJ1-1, the V gene TRBV6-5; TRBD1 is a possible D gene (6 bases). Germline V lookup: CDR1 MNHEY, CDR2 SVGAGI. This CDR3 spans 16 amino acids. Trimming took off 0 bases at V and 7 bases at J, with 18 bases between the two ends. In DNA, the CDR3 is TGTGCCAGCAGTTACTCGACGCCGGGACAAGGCTATGAAGCTTTCTTT. The encoded protein is CASSYSTPGQGYEAFF.